This T cell receptor (beta chain) was captured in a study of T cell responses to AZD1222 COVID-19 vaccine. General study results and limits: At 160-218 and 743-854, vaccine-associated CD4 TCRs were dominant, and they spanned spike.

The germline CDR1 and CDR2 sequences are MNHEY and SVGAGI. The CDR3 has 15 amino acids. Trimming removed 6 bases from V and 2 bases from J; junction bases left unmatched: 10. With respect to this clone: The antigen remains undetermined.

Data came from immunoSEQ multiplex PCR; TCRdb stores just in-frame clones and leaves some out. The table shows more than 75,000 clones, with roughly nine tenths occurring only once. The sample here was peripheral blood, taken on day 0 of AZD1222 vaccination. The clonotype comes from an adult in good health. The gene calls are TRBV6-5 and TRBJ2-7; TRBD2 aligns across 7 bases. The CDR3 nucleotides are TGTGCCAGCAGCCTCATGGCAGGGAGGGCCTACGAGCAGTACTTC. This encodes CASSLMAGRAYEQYF.